This T cell receptor (beta chain) was observed in a study of blood T cell repertoires in COVID-19. Study background: PBMCs, B-cell-depleted T cells, or T cells provided the cDNA or gDNA that made up the material.

The data were produced by immunoSEQ multiplex PCR, yet TCRdb's version contains in-frame clones alone and is incomplete. The sample comprises around 400,000 clones, about 90% of which are singletons, and over 2% rests with the top ten. V was shortened by 8 bases and J by 1 base, with 9 bases between the two germline ends. The CDR3 is 13 amino acids. The V gene's germline CDR1 is MNHEY and CDR2 SMNVEV (reference sequence). The sequence came from a woman aged 60 to 75 with COVID-19, enrolled during active disease. Sequencing was done on a sample of peripheral blood. This chain connects TRBV27 to TRBJ1-5, with D maybe TRBD1 (5 bases). The chain's CDR3 is CASGAWSNQPQHF. CDR3 sequence (DNA): TGTGCCAGCGGGGCCTGGAGCAATCAGCCCCAGCATTTT.